Described below is a single TCR beta chain sequence and its context. The antigen remains undetermined. This PCR relied on a set of 60 Vbeta primers and 13 Jbeta primers. Assay used: immunoSEQ multiplex PCR; TCRdb lists only in-frame clones, some missing. The sample shows more than 90,000 clones, roughly 78% of them seen only once. The sample belongs to a study of cytomegalovirus exposure and HLA in healthy donors. The CDR3 sequence is 14 residues long. Deletions cut 2 bases from V and 1 base from J, with 8 bases between. Germline assignment: CDR1 LNHDA and CDR2 SQIVND (reference sequence). Overall study findings and caveats: Within an earlier analysis, most TCR beta V segments proved productive either about 90% or about 30% of the time. The authors judged a highly shared variant cluster likely a sequencing artifact. In a later analysis, DRB1 alleles had the most associated TCRs; HLA-C alleles the fewest.

V is TRBV19 and J is TRBJ1-2; unclear D gene. The sample taken for sequencing was PBMCs. The sequence was obtained from a woman aged 55-70 years in good health and CMV-seronegative. CDR3 protein: CASSIFGGNYGYTF. The CDR3 DNA is TGTGCCAGTAGTATATTCGGCGGTAACTATGGCTACACCTTC.